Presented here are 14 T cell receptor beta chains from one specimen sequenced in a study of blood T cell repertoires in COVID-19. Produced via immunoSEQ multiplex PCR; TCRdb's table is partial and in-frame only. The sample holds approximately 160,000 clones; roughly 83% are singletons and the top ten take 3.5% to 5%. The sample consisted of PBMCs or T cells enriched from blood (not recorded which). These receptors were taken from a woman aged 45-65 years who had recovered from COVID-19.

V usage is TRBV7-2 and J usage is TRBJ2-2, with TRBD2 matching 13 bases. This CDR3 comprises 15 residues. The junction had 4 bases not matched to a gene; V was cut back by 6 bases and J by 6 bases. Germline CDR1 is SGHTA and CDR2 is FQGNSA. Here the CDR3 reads CASRRTSGSPGELFF. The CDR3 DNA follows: TGTGCCAGCAGGCGGACTAGCGGGAGTCCCGGGGAGCTGTTTTTT.

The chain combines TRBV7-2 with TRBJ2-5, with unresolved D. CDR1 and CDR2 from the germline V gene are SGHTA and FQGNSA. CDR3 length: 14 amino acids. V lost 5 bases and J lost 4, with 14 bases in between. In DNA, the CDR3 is TGTGCCAGCAGCCCCGCGGCCGGGTTAGAGACCCAGTACTTC. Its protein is CASSPAAGLETQYF.

CDR3 DNA sequence: TGCGCCAGCAGCTCCGAGGGCAGGGGCGATTTAGGGAATGAGCAGTTCTTC. Protein product: CASSSEGRGDLGNEQFF. The chain has TRBV5-1 and TRBJ2-1; D is possibly TRBD1 (6 bases). This CDR3 is built from 17 residues. V dropped 3 bases and J dropped 7 bases, with 23 bases sitting between them. Per the germline V gene, CDR1 is SGHRS and CDR2 is YFSETQ.

The DNA of the CDR3 is TGTGCCAGCAGACCGGACAGGGGAACCAATTATAATTCACCCCTCCACTTT. Protein product: CASRPDRGTNYNSPLHF. The chain carries TRBV7-9 and TRBJ1-6; 9 bases align to TRBD1. The CDR3 runs to 17 residues. The J segment lost 4 bases and the V segment lost 6 bases, leaving 10 bases of the junction unmatched. The germline V gene encodes CDR1 SEHNR and CDR2 FQNEAQ (reference sequence).

CDR3 bases: TGTGCCAGCAGCTCCTCGCCCGGGACAGGGGAAGAGACCCAGTACTTC. As protein: CASSSSPGTGEETQYF. The chain joins TRBV5-5 to TRBJ2-5; 10 bases align to TRBD1. V lost 3 bases, J lost 3 bases, and 8 bases stayed unmatched. Germline CDR1 is SGHKS and CDR2 is YYEKEE (reference sequence). The CDR3 covers 16 residues.

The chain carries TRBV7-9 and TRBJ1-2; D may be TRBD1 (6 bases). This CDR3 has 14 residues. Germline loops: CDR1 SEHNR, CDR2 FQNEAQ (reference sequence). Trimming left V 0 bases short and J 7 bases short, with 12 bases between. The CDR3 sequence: CASSLAYAGAGYTF. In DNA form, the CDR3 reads TGTGCCAGCAGCTTAGCGTATGCAGGGGCTGGCTACACCTTC. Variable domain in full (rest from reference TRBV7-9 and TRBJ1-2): DTGVSQNPRHKITKRGQNVTFRCDPISEHNRLYWYRQTLGQGPEFLTYFQNEAQLEKSRLLSDRFSAERPKGSFSTLEIQRTEQGDSAMYLCASSLAYAGAGYTFGSGTRLTVV.

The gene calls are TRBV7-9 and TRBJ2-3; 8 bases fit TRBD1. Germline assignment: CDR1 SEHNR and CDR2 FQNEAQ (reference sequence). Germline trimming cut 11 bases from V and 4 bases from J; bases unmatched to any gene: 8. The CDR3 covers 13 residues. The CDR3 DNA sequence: TGTGCCTTCGGGGCAGGGGGCTCAGATACGCAGTATTTT. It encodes CAFGAGGSDTQYF.

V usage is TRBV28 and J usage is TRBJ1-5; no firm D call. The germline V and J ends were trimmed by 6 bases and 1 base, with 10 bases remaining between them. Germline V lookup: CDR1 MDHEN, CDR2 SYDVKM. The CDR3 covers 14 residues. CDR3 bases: TGTGCCAGCAGGACCACCGGGAGCAATCAGCCCCAGCATTTT. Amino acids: CASRTTGSNQPQHF.

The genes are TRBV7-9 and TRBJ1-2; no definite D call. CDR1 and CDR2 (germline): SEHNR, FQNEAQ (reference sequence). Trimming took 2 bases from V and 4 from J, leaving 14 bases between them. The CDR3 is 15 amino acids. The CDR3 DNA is TGTGCCAGCAGCTTACAGACTCCCGTTGCCTATGGCTACACCTTC. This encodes CASSLQTPVAYGYTF.

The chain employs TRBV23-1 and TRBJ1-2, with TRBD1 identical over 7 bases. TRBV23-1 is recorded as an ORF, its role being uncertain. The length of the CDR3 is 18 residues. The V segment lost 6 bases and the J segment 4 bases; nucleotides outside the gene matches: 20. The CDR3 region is CASSQRPNRGHAPYGYTF. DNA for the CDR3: TGCGCCAGCAGCCAGCGACCTAACAGGGGCCATGCCCCCTATGGCTACACCTTC.

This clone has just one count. The CDR3 protein is CASSLRGQGKGEAFF. In DNA form, the CDR3 reads TGTGCCAGCAGCTTGAGGGGACAGGGGAAGGGTGAAGCTTTCTTT. The chain couples TRBV13 to TRBJ1-1; 10 bases match TRBD1. J lost 7 bases, V lost 3 bases, and 8 bases had no gene match. Germline values: CDR1 PRHDT, CDR2 FYEKMQ (reference sequence). The CDR3 contains 15 residues.

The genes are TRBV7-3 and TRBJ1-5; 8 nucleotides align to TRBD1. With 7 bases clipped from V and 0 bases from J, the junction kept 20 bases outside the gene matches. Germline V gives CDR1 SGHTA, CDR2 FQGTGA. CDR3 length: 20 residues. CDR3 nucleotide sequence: TGTGCCAGCATATCCCGGCGGGCAGGGGGCCTTACGTATAGCAATCAGCCCCAGCATTTT. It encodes CASISRRAGGLTYSNQPQHF.

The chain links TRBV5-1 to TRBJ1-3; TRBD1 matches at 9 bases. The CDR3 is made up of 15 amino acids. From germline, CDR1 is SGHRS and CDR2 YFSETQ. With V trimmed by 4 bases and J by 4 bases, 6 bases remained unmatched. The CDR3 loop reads CASSTQGAQGNTIYF. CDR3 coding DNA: TGCGCCAGCAGCACACAGGGGGCGCAGGGAAACACCATATATTTT.

The CDR3 region has the DNA TGTGCCAGCAGCTTCGGAGTCTACGAGCAGTACGTC. Amino acids: CASSFGVYEQYV. The J gene is TRBJ2-7, the V gene TRBV7-9; D gene ambiguous. Per germline, CDR1 SEHNR and CDR2 FQNEAQ (reference sequence). V was shortened by 3 bases and J by 3 bases, with 6 bases between the two germline ends. The CDR3 length is 12 residues.